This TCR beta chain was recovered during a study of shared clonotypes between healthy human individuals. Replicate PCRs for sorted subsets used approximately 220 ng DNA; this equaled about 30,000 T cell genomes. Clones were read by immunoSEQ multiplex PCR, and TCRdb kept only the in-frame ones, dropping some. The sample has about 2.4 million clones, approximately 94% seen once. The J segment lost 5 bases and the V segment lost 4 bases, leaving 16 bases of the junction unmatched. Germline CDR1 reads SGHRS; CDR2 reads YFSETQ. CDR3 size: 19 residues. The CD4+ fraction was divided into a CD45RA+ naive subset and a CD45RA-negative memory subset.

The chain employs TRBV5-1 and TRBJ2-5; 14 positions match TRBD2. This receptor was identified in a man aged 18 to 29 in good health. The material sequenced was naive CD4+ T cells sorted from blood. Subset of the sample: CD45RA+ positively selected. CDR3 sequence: CASSAGTSGSRYLQETQYF. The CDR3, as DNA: TGCGCCAGCAGCGCAGGGACTAGCGGGAGTCGATACCTTCAGGAGACCCAGTACTTC. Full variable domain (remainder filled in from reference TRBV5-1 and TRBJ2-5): KAGVTQTPRYLIKTRGQQVTLSCSPISGHRSVSWYQQTPGQGLQFLFEYFSETQRNKGNFPGRFSGRQFSNSRSEMNVSTLELGDSALYLCASSAGTSGSRYLQETQYFGPGTRLLVL.